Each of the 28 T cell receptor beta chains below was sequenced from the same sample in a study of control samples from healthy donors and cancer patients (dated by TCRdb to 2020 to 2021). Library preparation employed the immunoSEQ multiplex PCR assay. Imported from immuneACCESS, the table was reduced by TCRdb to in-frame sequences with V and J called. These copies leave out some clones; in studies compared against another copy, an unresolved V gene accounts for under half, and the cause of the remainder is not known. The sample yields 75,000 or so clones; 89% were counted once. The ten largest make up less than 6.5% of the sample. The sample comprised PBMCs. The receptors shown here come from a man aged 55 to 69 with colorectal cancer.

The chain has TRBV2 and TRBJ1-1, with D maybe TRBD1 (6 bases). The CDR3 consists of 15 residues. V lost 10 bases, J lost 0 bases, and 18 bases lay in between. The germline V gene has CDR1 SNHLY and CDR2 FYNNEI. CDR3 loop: CATQGRTNMNTEAFF. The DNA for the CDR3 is TGTGCCACGCAGGGGCGGACGAACATGAACACTGAAGCTTTCTTT.

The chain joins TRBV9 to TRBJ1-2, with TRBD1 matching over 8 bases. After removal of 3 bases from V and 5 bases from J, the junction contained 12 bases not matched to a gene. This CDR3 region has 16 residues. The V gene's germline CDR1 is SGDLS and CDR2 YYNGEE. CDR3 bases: TGTGCCAGCAGCGCCGTGATAGGACAGGGTTTGTATGGCTACACCTTC. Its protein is CASSAVIGQGLYGYTF. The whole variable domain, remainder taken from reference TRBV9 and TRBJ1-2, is DSGVTQTPKHLITATGQRVTLRCSPRSGDLSVYWYQQSLDQGLQFLIQYYNGEERAKGNILERFSAQQFPDLHSELNLSSLELGDSALYFCASSAVIGQGLYGYTFGSGTRLTVV.

The CDR3: CASSLGAGGLFRTDTQYF. CDR3 DNA sequence: TGCGCCAGCAGCTTGGGAGCGGGGGGCCTGTTTCGCACAGATACGCAGTATTTT. This chain joins TRBV5-1 and TRBJ2-3; 9 bases agree with TRBD2. Per the germline V gene, CDR1 is SGHRS and CDR2 is YFSETQ. The CDR3 has 18 residues. The junction had 9 bases not matched to a gene; V was cut back by 0 bases and J by 1 base. The full variable domain, its missing parts supplied by reference TRBV5-1 and TRBJ2-3, is KAGVTQTPRYLIKTRGQQVTLSCSPISGHRSVSWYQQTPGQGLQFLFEYFSETQRNKGNFPGRFSGRQFSNSRSEMNVSTLELGDSALYLCASSLGAGGLFRTDTQYFGPGTRLTVL.

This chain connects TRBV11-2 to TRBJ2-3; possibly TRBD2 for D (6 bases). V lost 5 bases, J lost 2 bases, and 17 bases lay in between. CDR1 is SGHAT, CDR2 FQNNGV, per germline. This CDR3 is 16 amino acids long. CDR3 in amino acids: CASSPEAGLNTDTQYF. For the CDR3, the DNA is TGTGCCAGCAGCCCAGAGGCGGGACTTAACACAGATACGCAGTATTTT.

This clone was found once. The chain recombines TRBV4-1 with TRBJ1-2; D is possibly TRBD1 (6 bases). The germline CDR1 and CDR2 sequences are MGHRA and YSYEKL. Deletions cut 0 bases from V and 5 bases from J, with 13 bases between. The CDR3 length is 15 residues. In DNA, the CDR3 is TGCGCCAGCAGCCAAGAGCGGGCCAGGGGTTATGGCTACACCTTC. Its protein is CASSQERARGYGYTF.

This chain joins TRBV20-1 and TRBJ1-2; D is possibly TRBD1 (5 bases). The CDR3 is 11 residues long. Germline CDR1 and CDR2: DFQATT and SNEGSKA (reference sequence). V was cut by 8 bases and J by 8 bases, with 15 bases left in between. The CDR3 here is CSSRDLEGYTF. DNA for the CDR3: TGCAGTTCCCGGGACCTGGAGGGCTACACCTTC.

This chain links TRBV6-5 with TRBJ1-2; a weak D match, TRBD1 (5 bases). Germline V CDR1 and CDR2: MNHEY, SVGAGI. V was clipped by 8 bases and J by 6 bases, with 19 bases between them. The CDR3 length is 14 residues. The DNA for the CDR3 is TGTGCCAGCCGAGGGGTTCCGATGGGTGATGGCTACACCTTC. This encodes CASRGVPMGDGYTF.

CDR3 bases: TGTGCCAGCAGCTTGGGTAGGGGGGCTCAGCCCCAGCATTTT. Protein: CASSLGRGAQPQHF. The V and J genes are TRBV7-8 and TRBJ1-5, with a tentative D call TRBD1 (6 bases). The CDR3 is 14 amino acids. Per the germline V gene, CDR1 is SGHVS and CDR2 is FQNEAQ. Trimming stripped 3 bases from V and 6 bases from J, with 12 bases between.

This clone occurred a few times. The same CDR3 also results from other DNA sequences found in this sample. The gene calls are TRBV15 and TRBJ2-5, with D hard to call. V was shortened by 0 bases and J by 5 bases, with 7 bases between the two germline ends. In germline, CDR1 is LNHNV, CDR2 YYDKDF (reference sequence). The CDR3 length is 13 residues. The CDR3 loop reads CATSRDLGETQYF. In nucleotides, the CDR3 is TGTGCCACCAGCAGAGATCTGGGGGAGACCCAGTACTTC.

The CDR3 region has the DNA TGTGCCAGTAGTCACCGGGAGACCCAGTACTTC. Its translation is CASSHRETQYF. The chain joins TRBV19 to TRBJ2-5; no firm D call. V was cut by 5 bases and J by 5 bases, with 6 bases left in between. The length of the CDR3 is 11 residues. Germline CDR1 and CDR2: LNHDA and SQIVND (reference sequence).

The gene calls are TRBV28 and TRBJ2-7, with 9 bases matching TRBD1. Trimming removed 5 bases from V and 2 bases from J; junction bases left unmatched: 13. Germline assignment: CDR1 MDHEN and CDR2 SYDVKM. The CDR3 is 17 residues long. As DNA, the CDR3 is TGTGCCAGCAGTCTACTCGGACAGGGGCGGAGGACCTACGAGCAGTACTTC. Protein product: CASSLLGQGRRTYEQYF. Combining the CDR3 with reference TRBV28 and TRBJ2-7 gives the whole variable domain DVKVTQSSRYLVKRTGEKVFLECVQDMDHENMFWYRQDPGLGLRLIYFSYDVKMKEKGDIPEGYSVSREKKERFSLILESASTNQTSMYLCASSLLGQGRRTYEQYFGPGTRLTVT.

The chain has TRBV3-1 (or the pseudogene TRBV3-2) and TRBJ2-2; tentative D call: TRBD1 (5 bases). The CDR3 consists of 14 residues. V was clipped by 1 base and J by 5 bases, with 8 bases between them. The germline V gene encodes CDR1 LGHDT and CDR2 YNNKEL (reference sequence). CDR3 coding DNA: TGTGCCAGCAGCCAAGGGGCAGGGACCGGGGAGCTGTTTTTT. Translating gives CASSQGAGTGELFF.

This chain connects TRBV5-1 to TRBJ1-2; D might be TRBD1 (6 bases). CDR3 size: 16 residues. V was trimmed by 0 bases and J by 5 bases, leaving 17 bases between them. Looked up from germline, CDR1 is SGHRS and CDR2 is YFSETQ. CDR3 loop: CASSLETGRFNYGYTF. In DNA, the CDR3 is TGCGCCAGCAGCTTGGAAACAGGGAGGTTTAATTATGGCTACACCTTC. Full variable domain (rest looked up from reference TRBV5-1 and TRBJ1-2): KAGVTQTPRYLIKTRGQQVTLSCSPISGHRSVSWYQQTPGQGLQFLFEYFSETQRNKGNFPGRFSGRQFSNSRSEMNVSTLELGDSALYLCASSLETGRFNYGYTFGSGTRLTVV.

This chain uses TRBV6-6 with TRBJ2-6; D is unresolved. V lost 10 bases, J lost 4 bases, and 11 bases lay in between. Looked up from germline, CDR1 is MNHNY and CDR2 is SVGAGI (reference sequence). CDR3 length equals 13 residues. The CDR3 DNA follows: TGTGCCACTCGTAGGGCCGGGGCCAACGTCCTGACTTTC. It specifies CATRRAGANVLTF.

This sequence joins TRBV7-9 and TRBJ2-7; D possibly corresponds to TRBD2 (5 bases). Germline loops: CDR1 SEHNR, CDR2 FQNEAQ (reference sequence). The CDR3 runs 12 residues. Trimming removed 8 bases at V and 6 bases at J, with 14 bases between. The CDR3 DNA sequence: TGTGCCAGCGAAACGGGCGGAGGCGAGCAGTACTTC. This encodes CASETGGGEQYF.

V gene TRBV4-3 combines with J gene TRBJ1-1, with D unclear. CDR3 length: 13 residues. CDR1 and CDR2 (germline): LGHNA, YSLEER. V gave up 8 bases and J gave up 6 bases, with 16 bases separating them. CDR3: CASGGPDMSEAFF. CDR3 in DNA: TGCGCCAGCGGAGGTCCCGACATGTCTGAAGCTTTCTTT.

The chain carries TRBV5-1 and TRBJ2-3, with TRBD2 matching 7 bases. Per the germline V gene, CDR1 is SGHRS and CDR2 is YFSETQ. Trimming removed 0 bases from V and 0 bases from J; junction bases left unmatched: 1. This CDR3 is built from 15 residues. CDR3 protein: CASSLAGRSTDTQYF. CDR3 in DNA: TGCGCCAGCAGCTTGGCCGGGAGGAGCACAGATACGCAGTATTTT.

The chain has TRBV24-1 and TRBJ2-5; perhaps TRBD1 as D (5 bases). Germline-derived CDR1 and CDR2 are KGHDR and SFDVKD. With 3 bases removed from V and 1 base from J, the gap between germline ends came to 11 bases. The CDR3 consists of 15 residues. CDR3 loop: CATSDKDKSQETQYF. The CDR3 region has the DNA TGTGCCACCAGTGATAAGGACAAGAGCCAAGAGACCCAGTACTTC.

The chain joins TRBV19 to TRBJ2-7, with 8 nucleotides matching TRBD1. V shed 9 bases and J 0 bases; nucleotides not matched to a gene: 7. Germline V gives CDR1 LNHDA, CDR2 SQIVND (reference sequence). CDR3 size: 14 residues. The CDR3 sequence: CASRRGQDSYEQYF. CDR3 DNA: TGTGCCAGCCGACGGGGACAGGACTCCTACGAGCAGTACTTC.

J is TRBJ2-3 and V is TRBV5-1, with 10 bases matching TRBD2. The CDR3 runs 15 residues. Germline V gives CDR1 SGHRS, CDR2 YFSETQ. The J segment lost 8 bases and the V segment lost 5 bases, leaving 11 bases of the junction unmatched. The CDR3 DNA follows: TGCGCCAGCAGTAGCGGGGGGCAATCGGGGTTTACGCAGTATTTT. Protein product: CASSSGGQSGFTQYF.

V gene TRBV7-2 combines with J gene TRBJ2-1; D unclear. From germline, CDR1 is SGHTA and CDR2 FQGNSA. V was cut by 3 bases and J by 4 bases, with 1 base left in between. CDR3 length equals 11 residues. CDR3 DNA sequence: TGTGCCAGCAGCTTTTACAATGAGCAGTTCTTC. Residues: CASSFYNEQFF.

In nucleotides, the CDR3 is TGTGCCAGCAGCCGGAAACAGGGAATAACTGAAGCTTTCTTT. It yields the protein CASSRKQGITEAFF. The J gene is TRBJ1-1, the V gene TRBV7-9, with D tentatively TRBD1 (6 bases). This CDR3 comprises 14 residues. Germline V gene data show CDR1 as SEHNR and CDR2 as FQNEAQ (reference sequence). V was clipped by 5 bases and J by 5 bases, with 15 bases between them.

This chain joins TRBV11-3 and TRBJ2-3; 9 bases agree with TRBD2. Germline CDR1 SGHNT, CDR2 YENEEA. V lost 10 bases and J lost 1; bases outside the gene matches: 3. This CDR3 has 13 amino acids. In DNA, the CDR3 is TGTGCCACGAAGCGGGGGGGCACAGATACGCAGTATTTT. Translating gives CATKRGGTDTQYF.

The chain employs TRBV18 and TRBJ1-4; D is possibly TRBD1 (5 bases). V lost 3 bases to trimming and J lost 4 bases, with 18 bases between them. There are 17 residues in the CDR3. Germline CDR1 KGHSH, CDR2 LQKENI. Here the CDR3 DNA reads TGTGCCAGCTCACCGGCGGGCAGGGCGCCGGGTAATGAAAAACTGTTTTTT. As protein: CASSPAGRAPGNEKLFF.

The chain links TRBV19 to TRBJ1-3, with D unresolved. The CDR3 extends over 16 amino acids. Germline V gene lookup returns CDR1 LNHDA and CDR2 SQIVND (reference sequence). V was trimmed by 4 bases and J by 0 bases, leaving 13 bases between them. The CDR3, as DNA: TGTGCCAGTAGTACTCGACACTTGAGCTCTGGAAACACCATATATTTT. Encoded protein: CASSTRHLSSGNTIYF.

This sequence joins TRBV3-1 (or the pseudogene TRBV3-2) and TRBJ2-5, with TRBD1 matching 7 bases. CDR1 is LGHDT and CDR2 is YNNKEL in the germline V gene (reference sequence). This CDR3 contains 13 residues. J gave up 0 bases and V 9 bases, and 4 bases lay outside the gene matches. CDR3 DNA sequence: TGTGCCAGGGGACAGTGCTACCAAGAGACCCAGTACTTC. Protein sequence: CARGQCYQETQYF.

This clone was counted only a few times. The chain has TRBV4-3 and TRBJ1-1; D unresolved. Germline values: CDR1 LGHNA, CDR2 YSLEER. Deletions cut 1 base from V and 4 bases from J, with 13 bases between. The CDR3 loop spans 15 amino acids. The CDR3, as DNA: TGCGCCAGCAGCCAAGGGATAAGGGTGGGCACTGAAGCTTTCTTT. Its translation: CASSQGIRVGTEAFF.

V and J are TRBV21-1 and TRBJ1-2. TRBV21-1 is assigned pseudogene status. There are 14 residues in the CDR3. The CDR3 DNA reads TGTGCCAGCAGCAAAAGGGCTGGTAACTATGGCTACACCTTC. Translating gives CASSKRAGNYGYTF.